The rows below give T cell receptor beta chains drawn from one sample of a study of cytomegalovirus exposure and HLA in healthy donors. Sequencing was performed with immunoSEQ multiplex PCR; in TCRdb, only in-frame clones are kept and a portion is missing. The repertoire has 93,000 or so clones, roughly 79% of them found once; the top ten carry about 4%. Material for sequencing was PBMCs. These receptor sequences come from a man aged 45-65 years in good health and CMV-seropositive. CDR3s include the opening cysteine and the closing phenylalanine or tryptophan. Each record gives: V gene, J gene, CDR3 protein.

TRBV5-1,TRBJ1-3,CASSLDRGRNTIYF
TRBV7-3,TRBJ2-7,CASSLDRRALEQYF
TRBV7-2,TRBJ2-1,CASSPDTAGYNEQFF
TRBV5-6,TRBJ2-3,CASSQDRQNIATQYF
TRBV29-1,TRBJ2-4,CSVESGTGVNIQYF
TRBV6-5,TRBJ2-3,CASGGDADTQYF
TRBV7-8,TRBJ2-7,CASSLRTARDRNYEQYF
TRBV5-1,TRBJ2-7,CASSLAAGTNEQYF
TRBV27,TRBJ2-7,CASSYLTPNEQYF
TRBV27,TRBJ2-1,CASSEKLAGRYNEQFF
TRBV2,TRBJ1-5,CASSVGQLLEHF
TRBV27,TRBJ1-5,CASSFQNSNQPQHF
TRBV4-2,TRBJ2-3,CASSQVKAGIGADTQYF
TRBV27,TRBJ2-4,CASSSFGEEWNIQYF
TRBV2,TRBJ1-1,CASSTDRDTEAFF
TRBV19,TRBJ2-1,CASIPTSGSVLGSYNEQFF
TRBV28,TRBJ2-1,CASSRLAGYGQFF
TRBV21-1,TRBJ2-3,CASSIGQLWTSTDTQYF
TRBV28,TRBJ1-1,CASRDGTAMNTEAFF
TRBV2,TRBJ1-1,CASRGDRVNTEAFF
TRBV11-3,TRBJ2-3,CASSFGDTQYF
TRBV27,TRBJ2-3,CASSLSSRAGRRTDTQYF
TRBV30,TRBJ2-2,CAWRNSLNTGELFF
TRBV28,TRBJ1-5,CASSPTGESQPQHF
TRBV18,TRBJ2-7,CASSPRQGAYEQYF
TRBV5-4,TRBJ2-5,CASSEGGALGTQYF
TRBV7-9,TRBJ2-6,CASSPSGRANVLTF
TRBV7-2,TRBJ2-3,CASSPIFLAGVRDTQYF
TRBV11-2,TRBJ2-2,CASSLEAAGELFF
TRBV5-6,TRBJ2-5,CASSPIKRDRGRGETQYF
TRBV5-4,TRBJ1-1,CASSRPGGPNTEAFF
TRBV7-3,TRBJ2-7,CASSSMGGGGHEQYF
TRBV2,TRBJ2-1,CASSELAGGGSEQFF
TRBV9,TRBJ2-7,CASSVGGAVSYEQYF
TRBV7-3,TRBJ2-1,CASSPRRGSLGYNEQFF
TRBV9,TRBJ2-2,CASSVVPGTGELFF
TRBV28,TRBJ2-2,CASSSRLFLGTGELFF
TRBV30,TRBJ1-5,CAWSQDGNQPQHF
TRBV11-2,TRBJ2-3,CASSLQVDTQYF
TRBV4-3,TRBJ2-3,CASSLDGSGLDTQYF
TRBV15,TRBJ2-6,CATSREQGSGANVLTF
TRBV6-5,TRBJ1-4,CASSYYAGQVNEKLFF
TRBV6-5,TRBJ2-3,CASSEWGAGANTQYF
TRBV5-4,TRBJ1-3,CASSLSRGGNTIYF
TRBV19,TRBJ1-1,CATSFDRGVGTEAFF
TRBV27,TRBJ2-3,CASSFHRDRETDTQYF
TRBV27,TRBJ1-5,CASSWSGEGQPQHF
TRBV6-5,TRBJ1-1,CASRGTGLNTEAFF